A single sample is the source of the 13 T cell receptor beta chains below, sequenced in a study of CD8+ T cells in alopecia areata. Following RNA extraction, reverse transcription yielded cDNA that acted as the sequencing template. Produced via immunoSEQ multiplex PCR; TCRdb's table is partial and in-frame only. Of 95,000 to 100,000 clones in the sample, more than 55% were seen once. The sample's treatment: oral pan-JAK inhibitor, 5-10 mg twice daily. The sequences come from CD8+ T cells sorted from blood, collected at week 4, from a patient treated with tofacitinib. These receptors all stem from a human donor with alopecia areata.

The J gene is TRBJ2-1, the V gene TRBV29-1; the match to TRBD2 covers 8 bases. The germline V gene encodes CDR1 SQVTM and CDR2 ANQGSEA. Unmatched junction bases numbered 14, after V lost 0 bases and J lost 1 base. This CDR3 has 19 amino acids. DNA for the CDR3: TGCAGCGTTGAAGAGGAGGAGGGAGTGACTAGCGAGTCCTACAATGAGCAGTTCTTC. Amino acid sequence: CSVEEEEGVTSESYNEQFF.

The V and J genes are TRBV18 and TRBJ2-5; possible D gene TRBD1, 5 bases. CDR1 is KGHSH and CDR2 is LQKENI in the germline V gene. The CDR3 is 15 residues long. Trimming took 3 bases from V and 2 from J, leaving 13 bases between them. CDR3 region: CASSPYDRQQETQYF. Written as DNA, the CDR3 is TGTGCCAGCTCACCCTACGATAGACAGCAAGAGACCCAGTACTTC.

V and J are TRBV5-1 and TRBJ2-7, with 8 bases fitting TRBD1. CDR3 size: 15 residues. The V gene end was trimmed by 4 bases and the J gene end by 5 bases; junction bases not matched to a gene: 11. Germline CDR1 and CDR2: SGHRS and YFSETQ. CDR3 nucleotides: TGCGCCAGCAGCCTAGGACAGGGTGAGTGGGACGAGCAGTACTTC. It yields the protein CASSLGQGEWDEQYF.

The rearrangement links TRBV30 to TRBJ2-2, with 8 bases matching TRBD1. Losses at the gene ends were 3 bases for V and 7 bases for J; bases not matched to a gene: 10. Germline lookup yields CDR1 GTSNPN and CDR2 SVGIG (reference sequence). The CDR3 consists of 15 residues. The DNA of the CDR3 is TGTGCCTGGAGATCGGCAGGGGGCTTTATCGGGGAGCTGTTTTTT. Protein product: CAWRSAGGFIGELFF.

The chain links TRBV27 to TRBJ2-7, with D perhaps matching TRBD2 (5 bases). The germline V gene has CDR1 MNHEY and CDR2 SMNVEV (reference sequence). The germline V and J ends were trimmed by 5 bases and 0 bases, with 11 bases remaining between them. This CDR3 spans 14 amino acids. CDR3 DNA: TGTGCCAGCAGTCCGAGGGATTTCTCCTACGAGCAGTACTTC. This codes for CASSPRDFSYEQYF.

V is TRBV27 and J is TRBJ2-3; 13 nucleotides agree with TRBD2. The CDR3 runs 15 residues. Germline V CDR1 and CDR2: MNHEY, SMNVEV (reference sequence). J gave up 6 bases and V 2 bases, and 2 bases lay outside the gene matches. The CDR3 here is CASSLGTSGKDTQYF. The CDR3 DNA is TGTGCCAGCAGTTTAGGGACTAGCGGGAAGGATACGCAGTATTTT.

CDR3: CASTHRTGRGQGVGYTF. In DNA form, the CDR3 reads TGTGCCAGCACCCACAGGACGGGGCGCGGACAGGGTGTGGGCTACACCTTC. The chain couples TRBV11-2 to TRBJ1-2; 8 nucleotides agree with TRBD1. Germline trimming cut 7 bases from V and 8 bases from J; bases unmatched to any gene: 21. CDR1 is SGHAT, CDR2 FQNNGV, per germline. The CDR3 is made up of 17 amino acids.

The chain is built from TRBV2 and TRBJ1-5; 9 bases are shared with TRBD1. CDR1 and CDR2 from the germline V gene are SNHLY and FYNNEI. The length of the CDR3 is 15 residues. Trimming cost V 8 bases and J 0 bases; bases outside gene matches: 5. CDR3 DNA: TGTGCCAGCCGGGACAGGGTCTATAGCAATCAGCCCCAGCATTTT. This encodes CASRDRVYSNQPQHF.

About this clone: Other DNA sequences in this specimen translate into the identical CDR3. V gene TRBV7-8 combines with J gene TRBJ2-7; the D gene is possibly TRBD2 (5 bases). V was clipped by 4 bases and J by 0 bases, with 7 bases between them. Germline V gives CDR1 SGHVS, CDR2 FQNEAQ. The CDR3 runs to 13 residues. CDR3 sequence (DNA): TGTGCCAGCAGCTCTGGGAGCTCCTACGAGCAGTACTTC. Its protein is CASSSGSSYEQYF.

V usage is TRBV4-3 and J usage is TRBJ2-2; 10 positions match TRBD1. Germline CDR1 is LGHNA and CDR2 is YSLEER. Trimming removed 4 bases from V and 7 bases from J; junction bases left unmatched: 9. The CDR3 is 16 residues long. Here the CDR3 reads CASSLDRGRFGGELFF. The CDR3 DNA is TGCGCCAGCAGCCTCGACAGGGGGCGGTTCGGCGGGGAGCTGTTTTTT.

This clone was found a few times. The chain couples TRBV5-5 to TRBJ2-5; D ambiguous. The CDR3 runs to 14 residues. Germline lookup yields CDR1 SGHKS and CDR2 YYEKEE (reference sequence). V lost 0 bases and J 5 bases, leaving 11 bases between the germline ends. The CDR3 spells CASSLDWMGETQYF. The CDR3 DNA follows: TGTGCCAGCAGCTTGGACTGGATGGGGGAGACCCAGTACTTC.

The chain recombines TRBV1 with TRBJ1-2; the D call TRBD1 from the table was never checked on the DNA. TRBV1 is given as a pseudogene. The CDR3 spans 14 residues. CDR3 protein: CTSSQVGRGYGYTF. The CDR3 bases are TGCACCAGCAGCCAAGTGGGAAGGGGCTATGGCTACACCTTC.

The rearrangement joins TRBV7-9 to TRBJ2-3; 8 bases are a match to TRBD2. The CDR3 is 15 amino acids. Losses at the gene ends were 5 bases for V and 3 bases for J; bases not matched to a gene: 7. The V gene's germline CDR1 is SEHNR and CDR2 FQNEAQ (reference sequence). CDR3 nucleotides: TGTGCCAGCAGCGAACTAGCGGAAGTTACAGATACGCAGTATTTT. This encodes CASSELAEVTDTQYF. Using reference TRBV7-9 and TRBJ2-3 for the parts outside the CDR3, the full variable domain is DTGVSQNPRHKITKRGQNVTFRCDPISEHNRLYWYRQTLGQGPEFLTYFQNEAQLEKSRLLSDRFSAERPKGSFSTLEIQRTEQGDSAMYLCASSELAEVTDTQYFGPGTRLTVL.